These 21 T cell receptor beta chains originate from one sample sequenced in a study of blood T cells in healthy people across ages. A sample-barcoded 5' primer and a J-beta primer mix were used in a second PCR of roughly 6 to 11 cycles. Each CDR3 protein is one row after TCRdb ran MiXCR on the 5' RACE reads. This table has approximately 730,000 distinct CDR3 sequences, roughly 50% appearing once. The sequenced sample consisted of blood. The receptors come from a man at least 80 years old in good health.

The J gene is TRBJ2-5, the V gene TRBV28; D is perhaps TRBD1 or TRBD2 (6 bases each). The tail of the sequence fits TRBJ2-7 better, so the J call may be wrong. In germline, CDR1 is MDHEN, CDR2 SYDVKM. CDR3 size: 15 residues. The CDR3 sequence: CASSPARGVLTEQYF. DNA for the CDR3: TGTGCCAGCAGTCCTGCTAGGGGGGTCCTCACCGAGCAGTACTTC.

The chain carries TRBV28 and TRBJ1-2; no definite D call. This CDR3 has 13 amino acids. The germline V gene encodes CDR1 MDHEN and CDR2 SYDVKM. V gave up 6 bases and J gave up 4 bases, with 12 bases separating them. DNA of the CDR3: TGTGCCAGCAGCTGTTGGGTCCTCTATGGCTACACCTTC. Its translation is CASSCWVLYGYTF.

As regards this clonotype: A much larger clone differs from this one at a single base, so this may be a read error. The chain combines TRBV5-1 with TRBJ2-1, with 8 bases aligning to TRBD1. Unmatched junction bases numbered 7, after V lost 0 bases and J lost 8 bases. Germline V gene lookup returns CDR1 SGHRS and CDR2 YFSETQ. The CDR3 extends over 15 amino acids. CDR3 amino acids: CASSLGTGISDEQFF. CDR3 bases: TGCGCCAGCAGCTTGGGGACAGGGATCAGTGATGAGCAGTTCTTC.

This clonotype was detected a few times. The chain joins TRBV7-8 to TRBJ2-7; TRBD1 or TRBD2 may be the D gene (5 bases each). V lost 10 bases and J 1 base, leaving 20 bases between the germline ends. CDR3 size: 15 residues. CDR1 and CDR2 (germline): SGHVS, FQNEAQ. CDR3 amino acids: CATTVGRGESYEQYF. The CDR3, as DNA: TGTGCCACTACGGTAGGGAGAGGGGAATCCTACGAGCAGTACTTC.

J is TRBJ2-4 and V is TRBV18; 8 bases align to TRBD2. Gene TRBJ2-7 matches the end of the DNA better, so the J call may be wrong. CDR1 and CDR2 from the germline V gene are KGHSH and LQKENI. This CDR3 is built from 14 residues. The CDR3 reads CASPFQSGGYEQYF. DNA for the CDR3: TGTGCCAGCCCTTTCCAGAGCGGGGGCTACGAGCAGTACTTC.

This chain's CDR3 is CSVVPRDRVETQYF. The CDR3 DNA follows: TGCAGCGTTGTTCCCCGGGACAGGGTAGAGACCCAGTACTTC. The V call is TRBV29-1, the J call TRBJ2-5; 9 bases map to TRBD1. V shed 4 bases and J 4 bases; nucleotides not matched to a gene: 7. Per germline, CDR1 SQVTM and CDR2 ANQGSEA. This CDR3 has 14 residues.

This chain joins TRBV30 and TRBJ2-7; 8 nucleotides line up with TRBD1. Per the germline V gene, CDR1 is GTSNPN and CDR2 is SVGIG (reference sequence). V shed 5 bases and J 3 bases; nucleotides not matched to a gene: 3. This CDR3 is built from 12 residues. CDR3 DNA: TGTGCCTGGGGGACAGGTTACTACGAGCAGTACTTC. This gives the protein CAWGTGYYEQYF.

This chain links TRBV7-2 with TRBJ1-6, with D possibly being TRBD1 (5 bases). V was clipped by 5 bases and J by 10 bases, with 15 bases between them. Germline lookup yields CDR1 SGHTA and CDR2 FQGNSA. The CDR3 runs 14 residues. CDR3 protein: CASSVSQGGSPLHF. Written as DNA, the CDR3 is TGTGCCAGCAGCGTATCCCAGGGTGGCTCACCCCTCCACTTT.

This clonotype was seen more than once but under ten times. The chain uses TRBV5-5 and TRBJ2-3; possible D gene TRBD2, 6 bases. CDR3 length: 13 amino acids. Germline CDR1 SGHKS, CDR2 YYEKEE (reference sequence). V was shortened by 0 bases and J by 14 bases, with 16 bases between the two germline ends. Here the CDR3 DNA reads TGTGCCAGCAGCTTGGAAGCGGGCGGATACGCGTATTTT. Amino acids: CASSLEAGGYAYF.

J is TRBJ2-7 and V is TRBV27; maybe TRBD2 (6 bases). Germline V gene lookup returns CDR1 MNHEY and CDR2 SMNVEV (reference sequence). The CDR3 extends over 14 amino acids. Trimming took 3 bases from V and 0 from J, leaving 9 bases between them. This CDR3 reads CASSFGGNSYEQYF. In DNA, the CDR3 is TGTGCCAGCAGTTTTGGCGGGAACTCCTACGAGCAGTACTTC.

The V call is TRBV12-3 or TRBV12-4, the J call TRBJ2-1; 9 bases match TRBD2. The V gene end was trimmed by 6 bases and the J gene end by 4 bases; junction bases not matched to a gene: 7. CDR3 size: 15 residues. The DNA of the CDR3 is TGTGCCAGCAGACCAGGACTAGCGACATACAATGAGCAGTTCTTC. Residues: CASRPGLATYNEQFF.

This clonotype appeared a few times. This chain connects TRBV6-5 to TRBJ2-1; TRBD2 aligns across 9 bases. V shed 1 base and J 4 bases; nucleotides not matched to a gene: 11. CDR1 and CDR2 from the germline V gene are MNHEY and SVGAGI. The CDR3 has 18 residues. CDR3 sequence reads: CASSYLGPSSGVYNEQFF. CDR3 coding DNA: TGTGCCAGCAGTTACTTGGGACCGTCTAGCGGGGTTTACAATGAGCAGTTCTTC.

This rearrangement joins TRBV5-1 to TRBJ2-1; 7 bases line up with TRBD1. V lost 4 bases, J lost 5 bases, and 6 bases stayed unmatched. The CDR3 length is 14 residues. CDR1 is SGHRS, CDR2 YFSETQ, per germline. CDR3 region: CASSPGQVNNEQFF. The CDR3 bases are TGCGCCAGCAGCCCCGGACAGGTTAACAATGAGCAGTTCTTC.

This clonotype was detected a few times. The chain carries TRBV2 and TRBJ2-5; 8 bases are shared with TRBD1. The CDR3 totals 14 residues. CDR1 SNHLY and CDR2 FYNNEI come from the germline V gene. The J segment lost 11 bases and the V segment lost 11 bases, leaving 19 bases of the junction unmatched. The CDR3 sequence is CAGQPGDRGLEQYF. The CDR3 nucleotides read TGTGCCGGCCAACCTGGAGACAGGGGCCTTGAGCAGTACTTC. The entire variable domain, with the rest obtained from reference TRBV2 and TRBJ2-5, is as follows: EPEVTQTPSHQVTQMGQEVILRCVPISNHLYFYWYRQILGQKVEFLVSFYNNEISEKSEIFDDQFSVERPDGSNFTLKIRSTKLEDSAMYFCAGQPGDRGLEQYFGPGTRLLVL.

The genes are TRBV15 and TRBJ2-7; D not resolved. The germline V gene has CDR1 LNHNV and CDR2 YYDKDF (reference sequence). The CDR3 totals 17 residues. Trimming removed 2 bases from V and 3 bases from J, with 20 bases in between. CDR3 loop: CATSRLPRRTNNYEQYF. CDR3 sequence (DNA): TGTGCCACCAGCAGACTCCCCCGCAGGACGAATAACTACGAGCAGTACTTC. Together with reference TRBV15 and TRBJ2-7, the CDR3 gives the full variable domain: DAMVIQNPRYQVTQFGKPVTLSCSQTLNHNVMYWYQQKSSQAPKLLFHYYDKDFNNEADTPDNFQSRRPNTSFCFLDIRSPGLGDTAMYLCATSRLPRRTNNYEQYFGPGTRLTVT.

The chain has TRBV20-1 and TRBJ2-5, with 8 positions matching TRBD2. With 6 bases clipped from V and 0 bases from J, the junction kept 9 bases outside the gene matches. The CDR3 length is 15 residues. Germline-derived CDR1 and CDR2 are DFQATT and SNEGSKA (reference sequence). In DNA, the CDR3 is TGCAGTGCCCCTCCCGCTAGCGGGTACCAAGAGACCCAGTACTTC. Protein product: CSAPPASGYQETQYF.

The rearrangement joins TRBV29-1 to TRBJ2-1; 7 positions match TRBD1. After removal of 1 base from V and 10 bases from J, the junction contained 7 bases not matched to a gene. Germline lookup yields CDR1 SQVTM and CDR2 ANQGSEA. The CDR3 is 13 residues long. CDR3 residues: CSVEGTGTYEQFF. In DNA, the CDR3 is TGCAGCGTTGAAGGGACAGGAACCTACGAGCAGTTCTTC.

This clonotype has a handful of counts. The chain employs TRBV18 and TRBJ1-5; 7 nucleotides agree with TRBD1. In germline, CDR1 is KGHSH, CDR2 LQKENI. J was trimmed by 4 bases and V by 6 bases; bases with no gene match: 0. The CDR3 covers 12 residues. The DNA of the CDR3 is TGTGCCAGCTCGGGACAGAATCAGCCCCAGCATTTT. Its translation is CASSGQNQPQHF.

This clonotype was seen a handful of times. V is TRBV6-6 and J is TRBJ1-1, with D possibly TRBD1 on 6 matching bases. CDR3 length: 13 residues. Trimming took off 8 bases at V and 4 bases at J, with 14 bases between the two ends. CDR1 is MNHNY and CDR2 is SVGAGI in the germline V gene (reference sequence). In DNA form, the CDR3 reads TGTGCCAGCCAGCTCCAGGGGTTCACTGAAGCTTTCTTT. Translation: CASQLQGFTEAFF.

This clonotype appeared a few times. The V gene is TRBV29-1, the J gene TRBJ2-3; tentative D call: TRBD2 (5 bases). CDR1 is SQVTM and CDR2 is ANQGSEA in the germline V gene. Trimming removed 3 bases from V and 0 bases from J, with 7 bases in between. The CDR3 runs to 13 residues. The CDR3 coding sequence is TGCAGCGTTGAGAGGGAAAGCACAGATACGCAGTATTTT. This encodes CSVERESTDTQYF.

The CDR3 region is CASSIPGLPYEQYF. The CDR3 DNA reads TGTGCCAGCAGTATTCCGGGACTTCCCTACGAGCAGTACTTC. The chain has TRBV12-3 or TRBV12-4 and TRBJ2-7; perhaps TRBD2 as D (6 bases). There are 14 residues in the CDR3. Trimming left V 5 bases short and J 2 bases short, with 13 bases between.